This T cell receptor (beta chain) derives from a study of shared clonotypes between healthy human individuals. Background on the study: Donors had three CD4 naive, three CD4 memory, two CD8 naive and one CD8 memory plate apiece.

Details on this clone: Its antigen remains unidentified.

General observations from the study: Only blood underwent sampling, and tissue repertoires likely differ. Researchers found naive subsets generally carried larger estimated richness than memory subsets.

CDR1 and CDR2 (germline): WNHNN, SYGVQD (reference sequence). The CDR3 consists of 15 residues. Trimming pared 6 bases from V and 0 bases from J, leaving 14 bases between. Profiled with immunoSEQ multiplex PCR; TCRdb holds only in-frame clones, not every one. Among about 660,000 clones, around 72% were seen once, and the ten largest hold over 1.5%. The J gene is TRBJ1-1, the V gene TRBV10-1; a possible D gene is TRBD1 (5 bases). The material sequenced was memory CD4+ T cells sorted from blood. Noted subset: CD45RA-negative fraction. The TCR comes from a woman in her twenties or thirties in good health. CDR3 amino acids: CASRREGALNTEAFF. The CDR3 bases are TGCGCCAGCAGAAGAGAAGGGGCCCTGAACACTGAAGCTTTCTTT.